The 15 T cell receptor beta chains presented below share a single source sample, sequenced in a study of vaccination effects on CD4 cells after COVID-19. Upon completion of approximately ten days in culture, CD4+ T cells were isolated. Libraries were prepared by immunoSEQ multiplex PCR; TCRdb keeps only in-frame clonotypes and omits some of them. The sample records more than 45,000 clones, about 70% being singletons. These receptors' antigens are unknown. The sequencing here drew on CD4+ T cells from PBMCs cultured without peptide, taken before COVID-19 vaccination. Receptors originate from a human donor who had a prior SARS-CoV-2 infection.

The chain recombines TRBV2 with TRBJ2-6; D is undetermined. The V end lost 4 bases, the J end lost 1 base, and 35 bases lay between the germline ends. The CDR3 spans 24 residues. The V gene's germline CDR1 is SNHLY and CDR2 FYNNEI. CDR3 coding DNA: TGTGCCAGCAGTGCTCTGTACGGGTTCGCGAGATTAAGTCCATCGGAGTCTGGGGCCAACGTCCTGACTTTC. The encoded protein is CASSALYGFARLSPSESGANVLTF.

The chain combines TRBV9 with TRBJ2-1; the D gene could be TRBD1 or TRBD2 (8 bases each). CDR1 and CDR2 (germline): SGDLS, YYNGEE. Trimming shortened V by 0 bases and J by 4 bases, and 23 bases separated the two germline ends. The CDR3 sequence is 19 residues long. CDR3 coding DNA: TGTGCCAGCAGCGTAGACCCAGGGGGCGGTAGCGGGGATTACAATGAGCAGTTCTTC. It translates to CASSVDPGGGSGDYNEQFF. The whole variable domain, filled in from reference TRBV9 and TRBJ2-1, reads DSGVTQTPKHLITATGQRVTLRCSPRSGDLSVYWYQQSLDQGLQFLIQYYNGEERAKGNILERFSAQQFPDLHSELNLSSLELGDSALYFCASSVDPGGGSGDYNEQFFGPGTRLTVL.

The chain joins TRBV7-8 to TRBJ2-7, with 9 bases aligning to TRBD1. This CDR3 is 16 amino acids long. The trim removed 4 bases at V and 4 bases at J, leaving 11 bases unmatched. Germline-derived CDR1 and CDR2 are SGHVS and FQNEAQ. The CDR3 region has the DNA TGTGCCAGCAGCTCTCGCCGGGACAGGGTTTTTTACGAGCAGTACTTC. This sequence encodes CASSSRRDRVFYEQYF. Based on the CDR3 plus reference TRBV7-8 and TRBJ2-7, the full variable domain is GAGVSQSPRYKVAKRGQDVALRCDPISGHVSLFWYQQALGQGPEFLTYFQNEAQLDKSGLPSDRFFAERPEGSVSTLKIQRTQQEDSAVYLCASSSRRDRVFYEQYFGPGTRLTVT.

The V gene is TRBV5-1, the J gene TRBJ2-7, with D perhaps TRBD1 or TRBD2 (5 bases each). The CDR3 is 14 residues long. V gave up 0 bases and J gave up 2 bases, with 9 bases separating them. Germline CDR1 reads SGHRS; CDR2 reads YFSETQ. The CDR3 DNA is TGCGCCAGCAGCTTGGGGGACGGAACCTACGAGCAGTACTTC. Its translation: CASSLGDGTYEQYF. Full variable domain (outside the CDR3, taken from reference TRBV5-1 and TRBJ2-7): KAGVTQTPRYLIKTRGQQVTLSCSPISGHRSVSWYQQTPGQGLQFLFEYFSETQRNKGNFPGRFSGRQFSNSRSEMNVSTLELGDSALYLCASSLGDGTYEQYFGPGTRLTVT.

This clone was recorded only once. The V gene is TRBV7-9, the J gene TRBJ2-7; D remains ambiguous. The length of the CDR3 is 14 residues. V shed 2 bases and J shed 0 bases, with 8 bases lying between them. Germline-derived CDR1 and CDR2 are SEHNR and FQNEAQ (reference sequence). CDR3 residues: CASSLSRSSYEQYF. The CDR3, as DNA: TGTGCCAGCAGCTTAAGCAGAAGCTCCTACGAGCAGTACTTC. The full variable domain, with the rest looked up from reference TRBV7-9 and TRBJ2-7, is DTGVSQNPRHKITKRGQNVTFRCDPISEHNRLYWYRQTLGQGPEFLTYFQNEAQLEKSRLLSDRFSAERPKGSFSTLEIQRTEQGDSAMYLCASSLSRSSYEQYFGPGTRLTVT.

This clone came up once. The rearrangement joins TRBV24-1 to TRBJ1-5; D unclear. CDR1 and CDR2 (germline): KGHDR, SFDVKD. V gave up 5 bases and J gave up 0 bases, with 10 bases separating them. The CDR3 sequence is 15 residues long. For the CDR3, the DNA is TGTGCCACCAGTGGCGGCGGCCATAGCAATCAGCCCCAGCATTTT. Its protein is CATSGGGHSNQPQHF.

V is TRBV29-1 and J is TRBJ2-7; D could derive from TRBD1 or TRBD2 (5 bases each). Trimming left V 6 bases short and J 2 bases short, with 26 bases between. Germline V gives CDR1 SQVTM, CDR2 ANQGSEA. The length of the CDR3 is 17 residues. CDR3 DNA: TGCAGCGTCCTTAACCTACCCCGGGGCCGGGGAGCCTACGAGCAGTACTTC. Residues: CSVLNLPRGRGAYEQYF.

The gene calls are TRBV15 and TRBJ1-3; 9 nucleotides match TRBD1. Germline values: CDR1 LNHNV, CDR2 YYDKDF (reference sequence). V lost 2 bases to trimming and J lost 0 bases; unmatched junction nucleotides: 8. The CDR3 has 18 amino acids. CDR3 bases: TGTGCCACCAGCAGACTTCGGACAGGGGCCACCTCTGGAAACACCATATATTTT. The encoded protein is CATSRLRTGATSGNTIYF.

The chain uses TRBV27 and TRBJ2-3; 11 bases match TRBD2. Trimming at V came to 7 bases and at J to 4 bases, leaving 1 base not matched to a gene. CDR1 is MNHEY, CDR2 SMNVEV, per germline (reference sequence). The CDR3 has 13 amino acids. The CDR3 DNA is TGTGCCAGCAAGACTAGCGGGGCAGATACGCAGTATTTT. Translated, it gives CASKTSGADTQYF.

This clone was counted a few times. The chain is built from TRBV6-1 and TRBJ2-3; 7 nucleotides align to TRBD2. V shed 2 bases and J 7 bases; nucleotides not matched to a gene: 12. The CDR3 is 16 amino acids. Germline CDR1 is MNHNS and CDR2 is SASEGT. The CDR3: CASSERAGVEGYTQYF. The CDR3, as DNA: TGTGCCAGCAGTGAACGGGCGGGGGTAGAAGGGTATACGCAGTATTTT.

The chain couples TRBV9 to TRBJ2-7; a weak D match, TRBD1 (5 bases). The germline V and J ends were trimmed by 3 bases and 4 bases, with 17 bases remaining between them. Germline loops: CDR1 SGDLS, CDR2 YYNGEE. The CDR3 contains 15 residues. The CDR3 DNA sequence: TGTGCCAGCAGCGCTCGCCCTTCCAGGGATTACGAGCAGTACTTC. Translating gives CASSARPSRDYEQYF.

The rearrangement links TRBV6-1 to TRBJ2-7; D might be TRBD2 (6 bases). Germline-derived CDR1 and CDR2 are MNHNS and SASEGT. V lost 1 base, J lost 1 base, and 14 bases lay in between. This CDR3 has 16 residues. The CDR3 nucleotides are TGTGCCAGCAGTGAAGTAGGAGGGGTAAGATCCTACGAGCAGTACTTC. Residues: CASSEVGGVRSYEQYF.

The CDR3 region has the DNA TGTGCCAGCAGCTTAGTGACGGGGGGGGGCATTCAGTACTTC. Translating it yields CASSLVTGGGIQYF. The rearrangement joins TRBV7-9 to TRBJ2-4; 8 bases match TRBD2. The CDR3 spans 14 residues. The junction had 5 bases not matched to a gene; V was cut back by 1 base and J by 9 bases. Germline assignment: CDR1 SEHNR and CDR2 FQNEAQ (reference sequence). Complete variable domain (other parts from reference TRBV7-9 and TRBJ2-4): DTGVSQNPRHKITKRGQNVTFRCDPISEHNRLYWYRQTLGQGPEFLTYFQNEAQLEKSRLLSDRFSAERPKGSFSTLEIQRTEQGDSAMYLCASSLVTGGGIQYFGAGTRLSVL.

The chain employs TRBV30 and TRBJ1-5, with D tentatively TRBD1 (5 bases). V was shortened by 2 bases and J by 6 bases, with 11 bases between the two germline ends. The CDR3 runs 13 residues. Germline CDR1 reads GTSNPN; CDR2 reads SVGIG (reference sequence). The CDR3 DNA is TGTGCCTGGAGTAACACAGGACGTCAGCCCCAGCATTTT. This encodes CAWSNTGRQPQHF.

The chain uses TRBV5-5 and TRBJ1-2, with TRBD1 matching 7 bases. V gave up 4 bases and J gave up 4 bases; unmatched junction bases: 7. CDR3 length: 14 amino acids. CDR1 is SGHKS and CDR2 is YYEKEE in the germline V gene (reference sequence). This CDR3 reads CASSPGTAGYGYTF. Here the CDR3 DNA reads TGTGCCAGCAGCCCCGGGACAGCCGGCTATGGCTACACCTTC.